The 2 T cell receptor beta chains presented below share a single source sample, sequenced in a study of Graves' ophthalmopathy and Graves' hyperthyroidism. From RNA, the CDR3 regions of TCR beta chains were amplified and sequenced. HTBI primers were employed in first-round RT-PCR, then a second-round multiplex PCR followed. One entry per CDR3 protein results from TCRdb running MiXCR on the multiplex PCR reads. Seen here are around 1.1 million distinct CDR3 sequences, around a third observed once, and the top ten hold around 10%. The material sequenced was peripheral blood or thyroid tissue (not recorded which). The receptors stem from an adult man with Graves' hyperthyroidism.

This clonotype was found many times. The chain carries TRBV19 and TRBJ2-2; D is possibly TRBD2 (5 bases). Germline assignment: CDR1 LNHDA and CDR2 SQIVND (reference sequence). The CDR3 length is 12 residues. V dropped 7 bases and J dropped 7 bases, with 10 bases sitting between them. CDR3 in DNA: TGTGCCAGTACAAGCGGCAACGGGGAGCTGTTTTTT. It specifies CASTSGNGELFF.

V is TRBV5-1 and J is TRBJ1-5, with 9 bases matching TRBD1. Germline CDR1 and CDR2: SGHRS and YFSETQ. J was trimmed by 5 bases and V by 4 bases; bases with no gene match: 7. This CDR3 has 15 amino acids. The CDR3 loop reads CASSAGQGSDQPQHF. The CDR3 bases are TGCGCCAGCAGCGCAGGACAGGGGTCGGATCAGCCCCAGCATTTT. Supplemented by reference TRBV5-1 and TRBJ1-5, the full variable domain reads KAGVTQTPRYLIKTRGQQVTLSCSPISGHRSVSWYQQTPGQGLQFLFEYFSETQRNKGNFPGRFSGRQFSNSRSEMNVSTLELGDSALYLCASSAGQGSDQPQHFGDGTRLSIL.